These T cell receptor beta chains were read from a single sample in a study of T cells in narcolepsy. Assay: immunoSEQ multiplex PCR; the TCRdb copy retains only in-frame clones and omits some. The sample lists tens of thousands of clones; 65% to 90% were seen once. Sequencing input: memory (CD45RA-) CD4+ T cells from blood. These receptors all stem from a human donor in good health. CDR3s include the opening cysteine and the closing phenylalanine or tryptophan. A D gene is named only where the DNA matches it firmly. The size of a clone is reported for some rows only, either as once, few or many, or as a class for expanded clones.

d_call	v_call	j_call	clone_size	cdr3_nt	cdr3_aa
TRBD1	TRBV10-3	TRBJ2-2	.	TGTGCCATCAGCCGTAACAGGGGGCCTCCCCCCGGGGAGCTGTTTTTT	CAISRNRGPPPGELFF
TRBD2	TRBV11-2	TRBJ2-7	.	TGTGCCAGCAGCAAGCCGGGACTAGCGGCCTACGAGCAGTACTTC	CASSKPGLAAYEQYF
.	TRBV4-1	TRBJ2-7	.	TGCGCCAGCAGCCAAGTTCCGAGACGACAAGGAGGAGACGAGCAGTACTTC	CASSQVPRRQGGDEQYF
TRBD1	TRBV29-1	TRBJ2-7	once	TGCAGCGTCGGATCAGGGGGAATCGTATCCTACGAGCAGTACTTC	CSVGSGGIVSYEQYF
TRBD1	TRBV28	TRBJ1-1	.	TGTGCCAGCAGTTCCTTAAACAGGGGGTACACTGAAGCTTTCTTT	CASSSLNRGYTEAFF
TRBD2	TRBV6-5	TRBJ2-7	.	TGTGCCAGCAGTTTGGGAGGGACTAGCGGGAGTAACGAGCAGTACTTC	CASSLGGTSGSNEQYF
TRBD1	TRBV7-2	TRBJ2-5	.	TGTGCCAGCAGCGCCAGCCGGACAGGGGGTGAGGAGACCCAGTACTTC	CASSASRTGGEETQYF
.	TRBV5-5	TRBJ2-5	.	TGTGCCAGCAGCCCCTGGACAGCCCCCAGACGGGTCCAAGAGACCCAGTACTTC	CASSPWTAPRRVQETQYF
.	TRBV7-9	TRBJ2-2	.	TGTGCCAGCAGCTTACAACTCGAGGGGGAGCTGTTTTTT	CASSLQLEGELFF
.	TRBV6-1	TRBJ2-7	.	TGTGCCAGCAGTTTCAGGAAGGGGGTATACGAGCAGTACTTC	CASSFRKGVYEQYF
TRBD1	TRBV13	TRBJ1-3	.	TGTGCCAGCAGCTTAGGACCACAGGGGAGGGAAGGAAACACCATATATTTT	CASSLGPQGREGNTIYF
TRBD2	TRBV19	TRBJ2-7	.	TGTGCCAGTGGAAAAGCGGGAGGGGACGAGCAGTACTTC	CASGKAGGDEQYF
TRBD1	TRBV18	TRBJ2-5	.	TGTGCCAGCTCACCGACCGGGACAGCAGAGACCCAGTACTTC	CASSPTGTAETQYF
TRBD2	TRBV5-6	TRBJ2-2	.	TGTGCCAGCAGCTCCTTCGGGGGGGGAAACACCGGGGAGCTGTTTTTT	CASSSFGGGNTGELFF
.	TRBV6-6	TRBJ1-1	once	TGTGCCAGCAGTTATGGTCAGCTGAACACTGAAGCTTTCTTT	CASSYGQLNTEAFF
.	TRBV29-1	TRBJ2-7	.	TGCAGCGTTCAGGGGTTAGGGTTAGCTGTCTACGAGCAGTACTTC	CSVQGLGLAVYEQYF
.	TRBV19	TRBJ2-5	.	TGTGCCAGTAGTATTCCCCCCGAGGCCCAGTACTTC	CASSIPPEAQYF
TRBD2	TRBV29-1	TRBJ2-3	.	TGCAGCGTTGAGTACACTAGCGGGACGAGTACGCAGTATTTT	CSVEYTSGTSTQYF
.	TRBV5-6	TRBJ2-7	.	TGTGCCAGCAGCTTGATCGGCGAGCAGTACTTC	CASSLIGEQYF
.	TRBV14	TRBJ2-5	.	TGTGCCAGCAGCCCCCGGGACTTTCAAGAGACCCAGTACTTC	CASSPRDFQETQYF
.	TRBV19	TRBJ1-1	.	TGTGCCAGTAGTATAGATCAGGGCAGGGCGGGCACTGAAGCTTTCTTT	CASSIDQGRAGTEAFF
TRBD2	TRBV28	TRBJ2-3	.	TGTGCCAGCAGCCCCAGCGGGAGGGCGAACACAGATACGCAGTATTTT	CASSPSGRANTDTQYF
TRBD2	TRBV5-1	TRBJ2-1	.	TGCGCCAGCAGCTTACCGACTAGCATCTACAATGAGCAGTTCTTC	CASSLPTSIYNEQFF
TRBD1	TRBV28	TRBJ2-7	.	TGTGCCAGCAGAGGACAGGGGGCTGGAGAGCAGTACTTC	CASRGQGAGEQYF
.	TRBV11-2	TRBJ2-7	.	TGTGCCAGCAGCACCCCCCGACTGAACCTCTACGAGCAGTACTTC	CASSTPRLNLYEQYF
TRBD2	TRBV5-5	TRBJ2-1	.	TGTGCCAGCAGCCTTCGACTAGCGGGAGAGGGGAATGAGCAGTTCTTC	CASSLRLAGEGNEQFF
.	TRBV10-2	TRBJ2-7	.	TGCGCCAGCAGGACCGTATCGTCCTACGAGCAGTACTTC	CASRTVSSYEQYF
.	TRBV7-2	TRBJ1-1	.	TGTGCCAGCAGCTTAGTGACTTCTGAAGCTTTCTTT	CASSLVTSEAFF
.	TRBV6-1	TRBJ1-2	few	TGTGCCAGCAGCCGTGAAAACTATGGCTACACCTTC	CASSRENYGYTF
TRBD2	TRBV2	TRBJ2-3	.	TGTGCCAGCAGCCAAGGACTAGCGGCCACAGATACGCAGTATTTT	CASSQGLAATDTQYF
TRBD1	TRBV9	TRBJ2-7	.	TGCGCCAGCAGCGTGGGGGGGACAGGGAATCCGCGCTCCTACGAGCAGTACTTC	CASSVGGTGNPRSYEQYF
.	TRBV6-5	TRBJ2-7	.	TGTGCCAGCAGCCCCTACTACGAGCAGTACTTC	CASSPYYEQYF
.	TRBV5-1	TRBJ1-2	.	TGCGCCAGCAGCCGTGGGGATGGCTACACCTTC	CASSRGDGYTF
TRBD1	TRBV27	TRBJ2-5	few	TGTGCCAGCAGTTTAGGGGACAGGGGACAAGAGACCCAGTACTTC	CASSLGDRGQETQYF
TRBD1	TRBV27	TRBJ1-2	few	TGTGCCAGCAGTTTATCGACAGGGACAGAGAAGTATGGCTACACCTTC	CASSLSTGTEKYGYTF
TRBD1	TRBV11-3	TRBJ2-7	.	TGTGCCAGCAGCCGGATCGGGACAGGGGCCAGGGAGCAGTACTTC	CASSRIGTGAREQYF
.	TRBV19	TRBJ2-1	few	TGTGCCAGTAGTATAGGAAATGAGCAGTTCTTC	CASSIGNEQFF
.	TRBV27	TRBJ2-2	.	TGTGCCAGCAGTCCCAGACGGGGGAACACCGGGGAGCTGTTTTTT	CASSPRRGNTGELFF
.	TRBV29-1	TRBJ2-7	once	TGCAGCGTTGGAGGGACTGGACTCGGCTACGAGCAGTACTTC	CSVGGTGLGYEQYF
TRBD1	TRBV9	TRBJ2-2	.	TGTGCCAGCAGCTTCCGCGGCGGACAGGGGCTGGACGGGGAGCTGTTTTTT	CASSFRGGQGLDGELFF
TRBD1	TRBV7-2	TRBJ2-7	.	TGTGCCAGCAGCCGGACAGGGCTAAGTTCCTCCACCTACGAGCAGTACTTC	CASSRTGLSSSTYEQYF
.	TRBV9	TRBJ1-3	.	TGTGCCAGCAGCTCCTCGGACCGCTCTGGAAACACCATATATTTT	CASSSSDRSGNTIYF
.	TRBV11-2	TRBJ2-3	.	TGTGCCAGCAGCTTTAATTTTGGGGGCCCAGATACGCAGTATTTT	CASSFNFGGPDTQYF
.	TRBV5-6	TRBJ1-4	.	TGTGCCAGCAGCTTCTCGGGGGCAGGGTTTGGAAAACTGTTTTTT	CASSFSGAGFGKLFF
.	TRBV7-2	TRBJ2-2	once	TGTGCCAGCAGCTTAAAGACAGGAACCGGGGAGCTGTTTTTT	CASSLKTGTGELFF
.	TRBV6-5	TRBJ1-2	.	TGTGCCAGCAGTTACTCAGGGACGGGGGGCAATGGCTACACCTTC	CASSYSGTGGNGYTF
.	TRBV4-3	TRBJ2-3	.	TGCGCCAGCAGCCTGGGAGCAGTCGCAGATACGCAGTATTTT	CASSLGAVADTQYF
.	TRBV6-5	TRBJ2-7	.	TGTGCCAGCAGTTACAGGGTGGGTGAGCAGTACTTC	CASSYRVGEQYF